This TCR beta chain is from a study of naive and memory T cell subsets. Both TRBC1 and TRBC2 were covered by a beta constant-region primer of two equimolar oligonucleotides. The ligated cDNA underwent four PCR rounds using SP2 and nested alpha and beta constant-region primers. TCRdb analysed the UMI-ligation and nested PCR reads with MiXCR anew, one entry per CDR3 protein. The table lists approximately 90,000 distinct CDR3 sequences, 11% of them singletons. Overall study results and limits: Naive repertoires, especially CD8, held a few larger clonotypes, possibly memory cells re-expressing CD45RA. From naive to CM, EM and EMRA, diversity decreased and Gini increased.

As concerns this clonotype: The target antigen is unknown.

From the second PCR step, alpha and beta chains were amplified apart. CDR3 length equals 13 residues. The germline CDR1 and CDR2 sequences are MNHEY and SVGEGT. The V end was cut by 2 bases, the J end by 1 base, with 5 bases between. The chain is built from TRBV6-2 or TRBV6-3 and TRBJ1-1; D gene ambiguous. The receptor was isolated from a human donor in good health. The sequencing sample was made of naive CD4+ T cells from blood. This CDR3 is CASSYLRNTEAFF. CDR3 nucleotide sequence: TGTGCCAGCAGTTACCTAAGGAACACTGAAGCTTTCTTT.